The 21 T cell receptor beta chains reported below all come from one sample, sequenced in a study of cytomegalovirus exposure and HLA in healthy donors. PCR employed 60 Vbeta and 13 Jbeta primers. Clones were sequenced by immunoSEQ multiplex PCR, and TCRdb holds only the in-frame ones, with some missing. The table has roughly 190,000 clones, roughly four fifths seen once. Sequenced material: PBMCs. The source is a woman in her twenties or thirties in good health and CMV-seropositive.

The chain joins TRBV2 to TRBJ2-3; tentative D call: TRBD1 (5 bases). V dropped 7 bases and J dropped 4 bases, with 9 bases sitting between them. The V gene's germline CDR1 is SNHLY and CDR2 FYNNEI. The CDR3 runs 12 residues. CDR3: CASKGMPDTQYF. CDR3 coding DNA: TGTGCCAGCAAGGGGATGCCAGATACGCAGTATTTT.

V and J are TRBV6-4 and TRBJ2-1, with D possibly matching TRBD2 (6 bases). Trimming took off 0 bases at V and 3 bases at J, with 6 bases between the two ends. CDR1 and CDR2 (germline): MRHNA, SNTAGT. The CDR3 has 14 residues. CDR3 in amino acids: CASSDSSGYNEQFF. CDR3 in DNA: TGTGCCAGCAGTGACTCTAGCGGCTACAATGAGCAGTTCTTC.

This clone was found a few times. V usage is TRBV7-2 and J usage is TRBJ2-2, with 8 bases fitting TRBD1. Germline V gene data show CDR1 as SGHTA and CDR2 as FQGNSA. This CDR3 region has 14 residues. Losses at the gene ends were 5 bases for V and 8 bases for J; bases not matched to a gene: 7. This chain's CDR3 is CASSRQGREGELFF. The CDR3 DNA is TGTGCCAGCAGCCGACAGGGGAGAGAAGGGGAGCTGTTTTTT.

This clone was detected only a few times. The chain has TRBV11-2 and TRBJ2-5, with 9 bases matching TRBD1. The J call may be faulty, since TRBJ2-7 better matches the DNA end. This CDR3 comprises 13 residues. Germline CDR1 reads SGHAT; CDR2 reads FQNNGV. CDR3: CASSYDRGYEQYF. As DNA, the CDR3 is TGTGCCAGCAGCTACGACAGGGGGTACGAGCAGTACTTC.

This chain connects TRBV7-9 to TRBJ2-7, with D hard to call. Trimming stripped 2 bases from V and 6 bases from J, with 11 bases between. The germline V gene has CDR1 SEHNR and CDR2 FQNEAQ (reference sequence). The CDR3 runs 13 residues. The CDR3 DNA reads TGTGCCAGCAGCTTACCCGGTCTCTTCGAGCAGTACTTC. Protein product: CASSLPGLFEQYF.

The sample holds a few counts of this clone. The chain combines TRBV5-4 with TRBJ1-2, with D tentatively TRBD1 (6 bases). Germline values: CDR1 SGHNT, CDR2 YYREEE (reference sequence). The CDR3 runs to 17 residues. The V and J ends lost 1 base and 0 bases respectively, with 16 bases between them. CDR3 bases: TGTGCCAGCAGCTTGCGGCCAGGGGATGGCCCTAACTATGGCTACACCTTC. Translation gives CASSLRPGDGPNYGYTF.

This sequence joins TRBV5-1 and TRBJ2-3; D call uncertain. The germline V gene has CDR1 SGHRS and CDR2 YFSETQ. The V gene lost 2 bases and the J gene lost 3 bases, with 10 bases spanning the gap. The CDR3 consists of 14 residues. The CDR3 is CASSLPGSTDTQYF. DNA of the CDR3: TGCGCCAGCAGCTTACCTGGCTCAACAGATACGCAGTATTTT.

CDR3 amino acids: CASSWAGEGNEQFF. In nucleotides, the CDR3 is TGTGCCAGCAGCTGGGCAGGGGAGGGGAATGAGCAGTTCTTC. The chain links TRBV7-9 to TRBJ2-1, with a tentative D call TRBD2 (7 bases). V was trimmed by 4 bases and J by 7 bases, leaving 14 bases between them. The germline gives CDR1 SEHNR, CDR2 FQNEAQ (reference sequence). The CDR3 length is 14 residues. Drawing the rest from reference TRBV7-9 and TRBJ2-1, the complete variable domain is DTGVSQNPRHKITKRGQNVTFRCDPISEHNRLYWYRQTLGQGPEFLTYFQNEAQLEKSRLLSDRFSAERPKGSFSTLEIQRTEQGDSAMYLCASSWAGEGNEQFFGPGTRLTVL.

This chain uses TRBV27 with TRBJ2-5; 8 nucleotides match TRBD1. The CDR3 contains 15 residues. CDR1 and CDR2 from the germline V gene are MNHEY and SMNVEV (reference sequence). The trim removed 6 bases at V and 5 bases at J, leaving 11 bases unmatched. The CDR3 nucleotides are TGTGCCAGCAGCCTAATCTCAGGGGGCTGGGAGACCCAGTACTTC. Amino acid sequence: CASSLISGGWETQYF.

The chain combines TRBV27 with TRBJ1-2, with a possible D match to TRBD1 (6 bases). CDR1 is MNHEY, CDR2 SMNVEV, per germline (reference sequence). CDR3 length equals 14 residues. V was pared by 5 bases and J by 8 bases, with 18 bases between. CDR3 nucleotides: TGTGCCAGCAGTCCCAGGAGGGGAGGGGGAGGCTACACCTTC. The encoded protein is CASSPRRGGGGYTF.

This chain joins TRBV7-9 and TRBJ1-2, with TRBD1 matching over 8 bases. V dropped 5 bases and J dropped 5; count of bases not matched to a gene: 7. The CDR3 totals 14 residues. Germline V gene lookup returns CDR1 SEHNR and CDR2 FQNEAQ (reference sequence). DNA for the CDR3: TGTGCCAGCAGCCAAGACAGGGGAATGTATGGCTACACCTTC. It yields the protein CASSQDRGMYGYTF.

The rearrangement joins TRBV28 to TRBJ2-2; TRBD1 matches 8 bases. The CDR3 covers 17 residues. Germline CDR1 is MDHEN and CDR2 is SYDVKM. The V and J ends lost 4 bases and 4 bases, in that order; junction bases with no gene match: 11. The CDR3 region has the DNA TGTGCCAGCAGTTCTCTCCGGACAGGGTCTATCACCGGGGAGCTGTTTTTT. The encoded protein is CASSSLRTGSITGELFF.

The chain employs TRBV19 and TRBJ1-2, with D possibly matching TRBD1 (5 bases). The CDR3 runs to 15 residues. V was trimmed by 7 bases and J by 8 bases, leaving 23 bases between them. CDR1 is LNHDA and CDR2 is SQIVND in the germline V gene (reference sequence). The CDR3 reads CASTRTREGFEGYTF. The CDR3 DNA sequence: TGTGCCAGTACCAGGACTCGGGAGGGGTTCGAAGGCTACACCTTC. Based on the CDR3 plus reference TRBV19 and TRBJ1-2, the full variable domain is DGGITQSPKYLFRKEGQNVTLSCEQNLNHDAMYWYRQDPGQGLRLIYYSQIVNDFQKGDIAEGYSVSREKKESFPLTVTSAQKNPTAFYLCASTRTREGFEGYTFGSGTRLTVV.

The gene calls are TRBV28 and TRBJ2-1, with 9 bases aligning to TRBD2. V dropped 0 bases and J dropped 4; count of bases not matched to a gene: 4. The CDR3 covers 16 residues. Germline CDR1 reads MDHEN; CDR2 reads SYDVKM. In DNA form, the CDR3 reads TGTGCCAGCAGTTTATGGCGGCGGGAGGGGTACAATGAGCAGTTCTTC. This gives the protein CASSLWRREGYNEQFF.

As to this clone: Its ends do not fully match the called genes, so a read error is possible. V and J are TRBV2 and TRBJ2-1, with a tentative D call TRBD2 (7 bases). The germline gives CDR1 SNHLY, CDR2 FYNNEI. The CDR3 extends over 14 amino acids. The CDR3 sequence: CASRIRGALNERFF. The CDR3 nucleotides read TGTGCCAGCAGAATTCGGGGGGCGCTCAATGAGCGGTTCTTC.

V gene TRBV27 combines with J gene TRBJ2-1; TRBD1 is a possible D gene (5 bases). Trimming took off 6 bases at V and 7 bases at J, with 10 bases between the two ends. Germline CDR1 reads MNHEY; CDR2 reads SMNVEV (reference sequence). The CDR3 runs 12 residues. This CDR3 reads CASRKTENEQFF. Written as DNA, the CDR3 is TGTGCCAGCAGAAAGACAGAGAATGAGCAGTTCTTC.

The rearrangement joins TRBV27 to TRBJ1-1; D remains ambiguous. The CDR3 has 14 amino acids. Trimming cost V 1 base and J 1 base, with 7 bases left between them. Germline CDR1 is MNHEY and CDR2 is SMNVEV (reference sequence). The CDR3 reads CASSLWAGNTEAFF. Here the CDR3 DNA reads TGTGCCAGCAGTTTATGGGCCGGGAACACTGAAGCTTTCTTT.

This clone appeared once. V usage is TRBV28 and J usage is TRBJ2-7; 7 bases are shared with TRBD1. Per germline, CDR1 MDHEN and CDR2 SYDVKM. The CDR3 has 13 residues. J lost 6 bases, V lost 2 bases, and 4 bases had no gene match. CDR3 coding DNA: TGTGCCAGCAGTTTAGAACAGGGGCGCGAGCAGTACTTC. Translated: CASSLEQGREQYF. Full variable domain (remainder filled in from reference TRBV28 and TRBJ2-7): DVKVTQSSRYLVKRTGEKVFLECVQDMDHENMFWYRQDPGLGLRLIYFSYDVKMKEKGDIPEGYSVSREKKERFSLILESASTNQTSMYLCASSLEQGREQYFGPGTRLTVT.

This clone occurred once. The genes are TRBV6-1 and TRBJ2-3; the D gene is possibly TRBD1 (5 bases). V was shortened by 1 base and J by 2 bases, with 10 bases between the two germline ends. The CDR3 extends over 15 amino acids. Germline CDR1 and CDR2: MNHNS and SASEGT. The CDR3 nucleotides read TGTGCCAGCAGTGAAGGGCGACAGTCCACAGATACGCAGTATTTT. As protein: CASSEGRQSTDTQYF.

The CDR3 sequence: CASSQDSLVAGSYQETQYF. Written as DNA, the CDR3 is TGTGCCAGCAGCCAAGATTCCCTCGTAGCGGGATCCTACCAAGAGACCCAGTACTTC. This chain uses TRBV14 with TRBJ2-5; 8 bases agree with TRBD2. CDR3 length: 19 residues. The germline V gene has CDR1 SGHDN and CDR2 FVKESK. Trimming took 0 bases from V and 0 from J; bases not matched to a gene: 12. Together with reference TRBV14 and TRBJ2-5, the CDR3 gives the full variable domain: EAGVTQFPSHSVIEKGQTVTLRCDPISGHDNLYWYRRVMGKEIKFLLHFVKESKQDESGMPNNRFLAERTGGTYSTLKVQPAELEDSGVYFCASSQDSLVAGSYQETQYFGPGTRLLVL.

The rearrangement uses TRBV27 and TRBJ1-1; 10 nucleotides align to TRBD1. Per germline, CDR1 MNHEY and CDR2 SMNVEV (reference sequence). J gave up 4 bases and V 7 bases, and 15 bases lay outside the gene matches. This CDR3 region has 17 residues. The CDR3 loop is CASKAFTSGQGITEAFF. The CDR3 DNA sequence: TGTGCCAGCAAGGCTTTCACCTCGGGACAGGGGATCACTGAAGCTTTCTTT.